The 28 T cell receptor beta chains below were found in one sample sequenced in a study of breast tumors, draining lymph nodes, adjacent tissues (dated by TCRdb to 2016 to 2017). The receptor library was made with multiplex PCR. For sequencing, an Illumina HiSeq 2000 was employed. TCRdb cleaned the public reads at Q25 with fastp, built clones with MiXCR and kept in-frame beta chains. All rows with the same CDR3 protein become a single entry with the most common DNA and genes. This sample comprises about 140,000 distinct CDR3 sequences, about a fifth of them detected only once. Clones ranked in the top ten supply about 2.4% of the sample. Lymph node samples were obtained from the axillary draining lymph nodes of breast cancer patients. The sample taken for sequencing was axillary lymph node tissue. Receptors originate from a female donor with breast cancer. Some clones in this sample may be carry-over from other donors' samples.

At least ten counts were recorded for this clonotype. This sequence joins TRBV6-6 and TRBJ1-2; the D is unclear. The CDR3 extends over 13 amino acids. Trimming stripped 7 bases from V and 1 base from J, with 10 bases between. Germline CDR1 reads MNHNY; CDR2 reads SVGAGI (reference sequence). The CDR3 protein is CASNENLNYGYTF. The CDR3 DNA is TGTGCCAGCAACGAGAACCTTAACTATGGCTACACCTTC.

This clonotype showed up many times. The chain carries TRBV2 and TRBJ2-3, with 8 bases identical to TRBD2. The CDR3 is made up of 13 amino acids. V dropped 7 bases and J dropped 3; count of bases not matched to a gene: 3. Germline V gives CDR1 SNHLY, CDR2 FYNNEI. Here the CDR3 reads CASKSGSTDTQYF. The CDR3 DNA reads TGTGCCAGCAAAAGCGGGAGTACAGATACGCAGTATTTT.

This clonotype was counted a few times. The chain combines TRBV28 with TRBJ2-7; 8 bases match TRBD2. The CDR3 length is 16 residues. V was clipped by 7 bases and J by 3 bases; unmatched bases: 14. Germline assignment: CDR1 MDHEN and CDR2 SYDVKM. This chain's CDR3 is CASTPSGSGRNYEQYF. The CDR3 DNA follows: TGTGCCAGCACCCCCTCCGGGAGCGGGAGAAACTACGAGCAGTACTTC.

Regarding this clonotype: A much larger clone is a single base away; this may be a read error. J is TRBJ2-7 and V is TRBV3-1, with a tentative D call TRBD2 (5 bases). The CDR3 is 14 residues long. The germline V gene encodes CDR1 LGHDT and CDR2 YNNKEL (reference sequence). In DNA form, the CDR3 reads TGTGCCGGCAGCCACCGAGGGCGGTTCTACGAGCAGTACTTC. It encodes CAGSHRGRFYEQYF.

This clonotype has a count of ten or more. This sequence joins TRBV7-2 and TRBJ2-7; 9 nucleotides match TRBD1. Germline-derived CDR1 and CDR2 are SGHTA and FQGNSA. Trimming took 5 bases from V and 7 from J; bases not matched to a gene: 6. The CDR3 is 13 residues long. The CDR3: CASSRDRVGEQYF. In DNA, the CDR3 is TGTGCCAGCAGCCGGGACAGGGTGGGAGAGCAGTACTTC.

V is TRBV6-2 or TRBV6-3 and J is TRBJ1-5; D is unclear. Per the germline V gene, CDR1 is MNHEY and CDR2 is SVGEGT. The ends were cut back, 1 base at V and 6 bases at J, with 13 bases in the middle. This CDR3 spans 15 amino acids. The CDR3 DNA is TGTGCCAGCAGTTACTATCAGTTGGCGGTTCAGCCCCAGCATTTT. Translation gives CASSYYQLAVQPQHF.

This clonotype was seen many times. V and J are TRBV20-1 and TRBJ2-2; D remains unclear. Germline values: CDR1 DFQATT, CDR2 SNEGSKA (reference sequence). V was shortened by 0 bases and J by 0 bases, with 2 bases between the two germline ends. The CDR3 is 13 residues long. CDR3 loop: CSARDANTGELFF. DNA of the CDR3: TGCAGTGCTAGAGACGCGAACACCGGGGAGCTGTTTTTT.

This clonotype was observed many times. The rearrangement joins TRBV6-5 to TRBJ2-2; D might be TRBD1 (6 bases). Germline V gives CDR1 MNHEY, CDR2 SVGAGI. The V end lost 0 bases, the J end lost 2 bases, and 13 bases lay between the germline ends. The CDR3 has 17 amino acids. CDR3 bases: TGTGCCAGCAGTTACTCGAATCCGGGACAAAACACCGGGGAGCTGTTTTTT. Its protein product is CASSYSNPGQNTGELFF.

This clonotype occurred many times. The chain has TRBV4-1 and TRBJ1-6; D unclear. The V gene lost 1 base and the J gene lost 10 bases, with 14 bases spanning the gap. Germline V gene data show CDR1 as MGHRA and CDR2 as YSYEKL. This CDR3 contains 15 residues. CDR3 sequence: CASSQAGIPLSPLHF. Written as DNA, the CDR3 is TGCGCCAGCAGCCAAGCGGGGATTCCCCTCTCACCCCTCCACTTT.

The gene calls are TRBV6-5 and TRBJ1-1, with 7 positions matching TRBD1. The germline V gene has CDR1 MNHEY and CDR2 SVGAGI. Trimming took 6 bases from V and 1 from J; bases not matched to a gene: 8. This CDR3 contains 15 residues. CDR3 protein: CASRHTGEGNTEAFF. The DNA for the CDR3 is TGTGCCAGCAGGCATACAGGGGAAGGGAACACTGAAGCTTTCTTT.

This clonotype was observed at least ten times. This chain joins TRBV6-1 and TRBJ2-2, with 9 bases lining up with TRBD1. J was trimmed by 3 bases and V by 6 bases; bases with no gene match: 2. Germline assignment: CDR1 MNHNS and CDR2 SASEGT. CDR3 length: 14 amino acids. In nucleotides, the CDR3 is TGTGCCAGCAGACAGGGGGCTGACACCGGGGAGCTGTTTTTT. Protein product: CASRQGADTGELFF.

This clonotype has ten or more counts. The chain joins TRBV28 to TRBJ1-6; D not certain. Germline V gene sequence: CDR1 MDHEN, CDR2 SYDVKM. This CDR3 has 17 amino acids. Trimming cost V 4 bases and J 3 bases, with 16 bases left between them. The CDR3 DNA sequence: TGTGCCAGCAGTTCCCTGTCCCCTTGGCACTATAATTCACCCCTCCACTTT. This sequence encodes CASSSLSPWHYNSPLHF. The full variable domain, with the rest looked up from reference TRBV28 and TRBJ1-6, is DVKVTQSSRYLVKRTGEKVFLECVQDMDHENMFWYRQDPGLGLRLIYFSYDVKMKEKGDIPEGYSVSREKKERFSLILESASTNQTSMYLCASSSLSPWHYNSPLHFGNGTRLTVT.

This clonotype was recorded many times. This chain joins TRBV19 and TRBJ2-3; 7 nucleotides line up with TRBD2. Germline V lookup: CDR1 LNHDA, CDR2 SQIVND (reference sequence). This CDR3 contains 14 residues. Germline trimming cut 2 bases from V and 4 bases from J; bases unmatched to any gene: 3. For the CDR3, the DNA is TGTGCCAGTAGTATACCGACTAGCCCAGATACGCAGTATTTT. This codes for CASSIPTSPDTQYF.

A remark on this clonotype: This may stem from a read error, because a much larger clone lies one nucleotide away. This chain uses TRBV9 with TRBJ2-1; TRBD2 agrees at 12 bases. The CDR3 consists of 15 residues. Per germline, CDR1 SGDLS and CDR2 YYNGEE. The V and J ends lost 4 bases and 8 bases, in that order; junction bases with no gene match: 7. CDR3 in amino acids: CASSLLAGGRDEQFF. The CDR3 coding sequence is TGTGCCAGCAGCTTACTAGCGGGAGGACGGGATGAGCAGTTCTTC.

This clonotype came up many times. The J gene is TRBJ2-3, the V gene TRBV20-1; 8 bases are shared with TRBD1. Germline loops: CDR1 DFQATT, CDR2 SNEGSKA (reference sequence). The CDR3 is 15 amino acids. Unmatched junction bases numbered 10, after V lost 4 bases and J lost 4 bases. The CDR3 bases are TGCAGTGCTAACCCGGGACAGGTGGGATCAGATACGCAGTATTTT. It encodes CSANPGQVGSDTQYF.

The rearrangement joins TRBV3-1 to TRBJ1-2, with unresolved D. The CDR3 is 15 amino acids. Trimming pared 1 base from V and 0 bases from J, leaving 9 bases between. CDR1 and CDR2 from the germline V gene are LGHDT and YNNKEL (reference sequence). CDR3 residues: CASSQGKITNYGYTF. CDR3 in DNA: TGTGCCAGCAGCCAAGGAAAAATAACTAACTATGGCTACACCTTC.

This clonotype came up many times. The genes are TRBV20-1 and TRBJ1-2, with D unclear. The CDR3 extends over 14 amino acids. V gave up 0 bases and J gave up 0 bases, with 8 bases separating them. CDR1 DFQATT and CDR2 SNEGSKA come from the germline V gene (reference sequence). CDR3 DNA sequence: TGCAGTGCTAGAGATCCCGCACCTAACTATGGCTACACCTTC. Its protein product is CSARDPAPNYGYTF.

This clonotype has ten or more counts. The chain couples TRBV4-3 to TRBJ1-2; D gene unclear. CDR1 is LGHNA, CDR2 YSLEER, per germline. Deletions cut 1 base from V and 2 bases from J, with 5 bases between. This CDR3 has 13 residues. The CDR3 loop reads CASSQVRNYGYTF. As DNA, the CDR3 is TGCGCCAGCAGCCAAGTGAGGAACTATGGCTACACCTTC.

To note about this clonotype: This may come from a read error, since a much larger clone is one base off. This chain links TRBV6-6 with TRBJ1-5; 7 positions agree with TRBD1. Per germline, CDR1 MNHNY and CDR2 SVGAGI (reference sequence). The V segment lost 3 bases and the J segment 9 bases; nucleotides outside the gene matches: 11. The CDR3 is made up of 15 amino acids. This CDR3 reads CASSYTTGEDRPQHF. The CDR3 DNA reads as TGTGCCAGCAGTTATACTACAGGGGAAGATCGGCCCCAGCATTTT.

About this clonotype itself: A much larger clone differs by one base, so this may be a read error. J is TRBJ2-1 and V is TRBV10-3; unclear D gene. Germline V gives CDR1 ENHRY, CDR2 SYGVKD. The CDR3 length is 15 residues. Trimming took off 0 bases at V and 3 bases at J, with 9 bases between the two ends. In nucleotides, the CDR3 is TGTGCCATCAGTGAGTCTGTAGGGCTCTACAATGAGCAGTTCTTC. Amino acid sequence: CAISESVGLYNEQFF.

Note on this clonotype: An end of the junction differs from the germline gene, which may be a read error. This chain connects TRBV2 to TRBJ1-6, with unresolved D. Germline CDR1 and CDR2: SNHLY and FYNNEI. The CDR3 length is 14 residues. CDR3 loop: CASKVGQYNPPPHF. The DNA for the CDR3 is TGTGCCAGCAAGGTTGGGCAATATAATCCACCCCCCCACTTT.

About this clonotype: This may stem from a read error, because a much larger clone lies one nucleotide away. The conserved final phenylalanine or tryptophan is absent from the CDR3, which likely points to a read error. In DNA, the CDR3 is TGCAGTGCTAAATTCACAGGGGAGGGAGACTATGGCTACACCTCC. It yields the protein CSAKFTGEGDYGYTS. This sequence joins TRBV20-1 and TRBJ1-2, with 7 bases aligning to TRBD1. The CDR3 loop spans 15 amino acids. J gave up 3 bases and V 4 bases, and 11 bases lay outside the gene matches. The germline V gene has CDR1 DFQATT and CDR2 SNEGSKA (reference sequence).

This clonotype has a count of ten or more. This sequence joins TRBV12-3 or TRBV12-4 and TRBJ1-5; tentatively, D is TRBD1 (5 bases). This CDR3 has 14 residues. V was cut by 5 bases and J by 4 bases, with 12 bases left in between. The CDR3 nucleotides read TGTGCCAGCAGTCCCGACAGTAATAATCAGCCCCAGCATTTT. Protein product: CASSPDSNNQPQHF.

Concerning this clonotype: This may arise from a read error, as a much more abundant clone is one base away. The V gene is TRBV6-6, the J gene TRBJ2-1; D not certain. The V end lost 7 bases, the J end lost 8 bases, and 24 bases lay between the germline ends. CDR3 length: 16 residues. Per the germline V gene, CDR1 is MNHNY and CDR2 is SVGAGI (reference sequence). The CDR3 sequence is CASNSDRLSLQYEQFF. In DNA, the CDR3 is TGTGCCAGCAATTCCGACCGATTGTCTCTACAATATGAGCAGTTCTTC.

Turning to this clonotype: This sequence may be a read error, since a much larger clone differs from it by one base. The J gene is TRBJ1-2, the V gene TRBV30; a possible D gene is TRBD1 (5 bases). V was clipped by 1 base and J by 6 bases, with 12 bases between them. Germline CDR1 and CDR2: GTSNPN and SVGIG (reference sequence). The CDR3 is 13 residues long. CDR3 in amino acids: CAWSGQGADGYTF. CDR3 nucleotides: TGTGCCTGGAGTGGGCAAGGGGCGGATGGCTACACCTTC.

Note on this clonotype: This may stem from a read error, because a much larger clone lies one nucleotide away. The final CDR3 position lacks the conserved phenylalanine or tryptophan, pointing to a likely read error. The CDR3 sequence is CASSWRSGRGSEQYL. Here the CDR3 DNA reads TGTGCCAGCAGTTGGAGGAGCGGGAGAGGTAGTGAGCAGTACCTC. V is TRBV6-2 or TRBV6-3 and J is TRBJ2-7; the match to TRBD2 covers 8 bases. V shed 4 bases and J 7 bases; nucleotides not matched to a gene: 12. CDR3 length: 15 residues. Germline V lookup: CDR1 MNHEY, CDR2 SVGEGT.

This clonotype was recorded many times. The chain is built from TRBV10-3 and TRBJ2-3; TRBD2 agrees at 9 bases. V dropped 4 bases and J dropped 4; count of bases not matched to a gene: 3. The CDR3 extends over 14 amino acids. Germline V gene lookup returns CDR1 ENHRY and CDR2 SYGVKD. The DNA of the CDR3 is TGTGCCATCAGTGCTAGCGGGAACGCAGATACGCAGTATTTT. Translation gives CAISASGNADTQYF.

This clonotype was recorded a few times. The chain joins TRBV4-3 to TRBJ2-1, with a possible D match to TRBD1 (5 bases). There are 17 residues in the CDR3. Germline CDR1 LGHNA, CDR2 YSLEER. Between the trimmed V and J ends, which lost 1 base and 0 bases, there was a span of 13 bases. The CDR3 DNA reads TGCGCCAGCAGCCAAGTAAAGGGGCAGAGCTCCTACAATGAGCAGTTCTTC. Amino acids: CASSQVKGQSSYNEQFF.